This is a list of T cell receptor beta chains from one sample in a study of blood T cells in healthy people across ages. TCRdb processed the 5' RACE reads anew with MiXCR; each CDR3 protein has one entry. The data contain roughly 800,000 distinct CDR3 sequences, roughly 26% of them singletons. The same sample was also used in a study of T cells of mothers and their children.

The specimen sequenced was blood. All receptors derive from a boy aged 10-17 years in good health. The CDR3 runs from the conserved cysteine through the conserved F or W. The order of the fields is clone size, J gene, D gene, V gene, CDR3 protein, CDR3 DNA. The D gene is left open where the match is weak. Where a row states a size, it is once, few, many or the class of an expanded clone; other rows omit it.

NA | TRBJ1-3 | NA | TRBV11-2 | CASSSPSTGSTIYF | TGTGCCAGCAGCTCCCCGTCGACTGGAAGCACCATATATTTT
NA | TRBJ2-5 | TRBD2 | TRBV3-1 | CASSQASGRETQYF | TGTGCCAGCAGCCAGGCTAGCGGTCGAGAGACCCAGTACTTC
few | TRBJ2-7 | NA | TRBV6-1 | CASSEAWDIPYEQYF | TGTGCCAGCAGTGAAGCTTGGGACATCCCCTACGAGCAGTACTTC
once | TRBJ1-1 | NA | TRBV7-9 | CASSLYLGALGTEAFF | TGTGCCAGCAGCTTATACTTGGGGGCATTGGGCACTGAAGCTTTCTTT
NA | TRBJ2-5 | TRBD2 | TRBV5-1 | CASSSGTSGGRAETQYF | TGCGCCAGCAGCTCCGGGACTAGCGGGGGGCGGGCGGAGACCCAGTACTTC
NA | TRBJ1-2 | NA | TRBV6-5 | CASSRSSNYGYTF | TGTGCCAGCAGCCGCAGTTCTAACTATGGCTACACCTTC
NA | TRBJ2-7 | TRBD1 | TRBV6-5 | CASSLTDRGYEQYF | TGTGCCAGCAGTTTAACGGACAGGGGTTACGAGCAGTACTTC
NA | TRBJ1-2 | NA | TRBV3-1 | CASSLAGQGFGYTF | TGTGCCAGCAGCCTTGCTGGGCAGGGTTTTGGCTACACCTTC
NA | TRBJ1-5 | NA | TRBV6-2/TRBV6-3 | CATSLSSRGQPQHF | TGTGCCACATCCCTCTCAAGTCGAGGTCAGCCCCAGCATTTT
few | TRBJ1-1 | TRBD1 | TRBV12-3/TRBV12-4 | CASSALTGTAAFF | TGTGCCAGCAGCGCCTTAACCGGGACAGCAGCTTTCTTT
NA | TRBJ2-3 | TRBD2 | TRBV5-5 | CASSSTSGGGTDTQYF | TGTGCCAGCAGCTCTACTAGCGGGGGGGGTACAGATACGCAGTATTTT
NA | TRBJ2-3 | NA | TRBV18 | CASSTGEGQGTDTQYF | TGTGCCAGCTCAACGGGAGAGGGACAAGGGACAGATACGCAGTATTTT
NA | TRBJ2-5 | NA | TRBV12-3/TRBV12-4 | CASRTTAIETQYF | TGTGCCAGCAGGACTACAGCGATTGAGACCCAGTACTTC
few | TRBJ1-5 | TRBD1 | TRBV6-1 | CASSPRTGTLNSNQPQHF | TGTGCCAGCAGTCCCCGGACAGGGACCCTTAATAGCAATCAGCCCCAGCATTTT
NA | TRBJ2-5 | TRBD2 | TRBV4-1 | CASSPEGTSRQTQYF | TGCGCCAGCAGCCCAGAGGGGACTAGTCGGCAGACCCAGTACTTC
NA | TRBJ2-1 | NA | TRBV11-2 | CASSPPQQIYNEQFF | TGTGCCAGCAGCCCCCCACAGCAGATCTACAATGAGCAGTTCTTC
few | TRBJ2-3 | TRBD2 | TRBV5-1 | CASSSLAGSTDTQYF | TGTGCCAGCAGTTCCCTAGCGGGGAGCACAGATACGCAGTATTTT
few | TRBJ2-5 | TRBD2 | TRBV27 | CASSGLAGGIQETQYF | TGTGCCAGCAGTGGCCTAGCGGGGGGTATACAGGAGACCCAGTACTTC
few | TRBJ2-2 | NA | TRBV3-1 | CASSPPLQLYTNTGELFF | TGTGCCAGCAGCCCTCCCTTACAGCTATATACGAACACCGGGGAGCTGTTTTTT
NA | TRBJ2-1 | TRBD1 | TRBV7-2 | CASSTQQGALYNEQFF | TGTGCCAGCAGCACTCAACAGGGGGCTTTGTACAATGAGCAGTTCTTC
NA | TRBJ2-7 | NA | TRBV29-1 | CSVAGQNYEQYF | TGCAGCGTTGCCGGACAGAACTACGAGCAGTACTTC
few | TRBJ2-1 | NA | TRBV27 | CASSLSDFEGRNYNEQFF | TGTGCCAGCAGTTTATCGGACTTTGAGGGTAGGAATTACAATGAGCAGTTCTTC
NA | TRBJ2-2 | TRBD1 | TRBV10-3 | CAISERGGAGTGELFF | TGTGCCATCAGTGAGAGAGGGGGCGCAGGCACCGGGGAGCTGTTTTTT
NA | TRBJ2-7 | TRBD2 | TRBV29-1 | CSVEVDSGGLLSGEQYF | TGCAGCGTTGAAGTGGATAGCGGGGGGCTCCTAAGCGGCGAGCAGTACTTC
NA | TRBJ1-1 | TRBD1 | TRBV4-2 | CASSHDRGGTEAFF | TGTGCCAGCAGCCATGACAGGGGTGGGACTGAAGCTTTCTTT
NA | TRBJ2-6 | NA | TRBV5-1 | CASSFDGAGANVLTF | TGCGCCAGCAGCTTTGACGGAGCTGGGGCCAACGTCCTGACTTTC
few | TRBJ2-5 | TRBD2 | TRBV3-1 | CASSRTSIGRETQYF | TGTGCCAGCAGCCGGACTAGCATCGGGCGAGAGACCCAGTACTTC
NA | TRBJ2-7 | NA | TRBV7-8 | CASSSRGIQLVYEQYF | TGTGCCAGCAGCTCCAGGGGTATTCAATTAGTCTACGAGCAGTACTTC
once | TRBJ2-5 | NA | TRBV20-1 | CSAKRSIQETQYF | TGCAGTGCTAAACGTAGTATCCAAGAGACCCAGTACTTC
few | TRBJ2-5 | TRBD1 | TRBV28 | CASSLGDRGLAQYF | TGTGCCAGCAGTTTGGGGGACAGGGGGTTGGCCCAGTACTTC
NA | TRBJ1-1 | TRBD1 | TRBV7-9 | CASSGPGQGGTEAFF | TGTGCCAGCAGCGGGCCGGGACAGGGAGGTACTGAAGCTTTCTTT
NA | TRBJ2-1 | TRBD2 | TRBV2 | CASSDRRTSTYEQFF | TGTGCCAGCAGTGATAGACGGACTAGCACTTATGAGCAGTTCTTC
few | TRBJ2-1 | TRBD2 | TRBV18 | CASSQAGGVDNEQFF | TGTGCCAGCTCACAAGCCGGGGGGGTCGACAATGAGCAGTTCTTC
NA | TRBJ2-2 | TRBD1 | TRBV10-2 | CASSVPQGAITGELFF | TGCGCCAGCAGTGTTCCCCAGGGGGCTATTACCGGGGAGCTGTTTTTT
few | TRBJ1-2 | NA | TRBV24-1 | CATSGLPGNYGYTF | TGTGCCACCAGTGGCCTCCCTGGGAACTATGGCTACACCTTC